This T cell receptor beta chain appears in the sequencing data of a study of TIL therapy for anti-PD-1-resistant metastatic lung cancer. The time point denotes: pre-treatment sample, taken before nivolumab and TIL therapy. The immunoSEQ assay was v3. Using immunoSEQ multiplex PCR, the repertoire was profiled, and TCRdb retains in-frame clones only, with some absent. The sample has fewer than 65,000 clones, over 75% seen once. This clone was observed a handful of times. V shed 7 bases and J shed 9 bases, with 13 bases lying between them. The CDR3 has 11 amino acids. Germline V gives CDR1 SNHLY, CDR2 FYNNEI.

This clonotype was sampled from a person aged 25-79 years with non-small cell lung cancer. The sample here was blood, taken at baseline. The chain links TRBV2 to TRBJ2-7, with D tentatively TRBD2 (5 bases). The DNA of the CDR3 is TGTGCCAGCACCCTGAGGGCGGTGCAGTACTTC. As protein: CASTLRAVQYF.